These T cell receptor beta chains were read from a single sample in a study of T cells in Graves' hyperthyroidism and ophthalmopathy. One entry per CDR3 protein, called by TCRdb with MiXCR from the multiplex PCR reads. This sample carries approximately 560,000 distinct CDR3 sequences, approximately 15% of them seen once, and the ten largest clones take approximately 7%. Material: blood. These receptors came from a woman in her 30s with Graves' hyperthyroidism. Each CDR3 is given with its conserved first and last residue. Fields, in order: V gene, J gene, CDR3 protein.

V: TRBV20-1
J: TRBJ2-5
CDR3: CSARDVARPGETQYF

V: TRBV29-1
J: TRBJ1-2
CDR3: CSVISGGYGYTF

V: TRBV5-4
J: TRBJ2-3
CDR3: CASSLRPSGLADTQYF

V: TRBV6-2/TRBV6-3
J: TRBJ2-2
CDR3: CASTRTSLTGELFF

V: TRBV19
J: TRBJ2-1
CDR3: CASGGGEPFNEQFF

V: TRBV10-3
J: TRBJ2-5
CDR3: CAISWGQETQYF

V: TRBV29-1
J: TRBJ2-1
CDR3: CRVRGGSYNEQFF

V: TRBV18
J: TRBJ2-7
CDR3: CASSPQMDRAHEQYF

V: TRBV7-2
J: TRBJ2-1
CDR3: CASSHYGDNEQFF

V: TRBV2
J: TRBJ2-7
CDR3: CASSADSEQYF

V: TRBV10-3
J: TRBJ2-7
CDR3: CAISPGGDEQYF

V: TRBV12-3/TRBV12-4
J: TRBJ2-3
CDR3: CASSFYGASAGDTQYF

V: TRBV20-1
J: TRBJ1-4
CDR3: CSARDKGPATNEKLFF

V: TRBV7-2
J: TRBJ2-3
CDR3: CASSLRPGRSTDTQYF

V: TRBV18
J: TRBJ1-5
CDR3: CASSPPGGGNQPQHF

V: TRBV6-1
J: TRBJ2-1
CDR3: CASSEASGSYNEQFF

V: TRBV20-1
J: TRBJ2-3
CDR3: CSARDSGTDTQYF

V: TRBV2
J: TRBJ2-6
CDR3: CASSGPRVSGANVLTF

V: TRBV6-1
J: TRBJ1-2
CDR3: CASTLEAQGDYGYTF

V: TRBV20-1
J: TRBJ2-3
CDR3: CSAEPGLAGTSTDTQYF

V: TRBV6-1
J: TRBJ1-5
CDR3: CASSEQGGSGQPQHF

V: TRBV7-9
J: TRBJ2-3
CDR3: CASSLSVRDTQYF

V: TRBV7-9
J: TRBJ1-1
CDR3: CASSPDRELTEAFF

V: TRBV12-3/TRBV12-4
J: TRBJ2-3
CDR3: CASSLAGTSGRIDTQYF

V: TRBV12-3/TRBV12-4
J: TRBJ1-4
CDR3: CASSSLSEKLFF

V: TRBV2
J: TRBJ2-5
CDR3: CASSATPEAQYF

V: TRBV12-5
J: TRBJ2-3
CDR3: CASGLADTQYF

V: TRBV30
J: TRBJ2-7
CDR3: CAWSRGLAGGPGYKQYF

V: TRBV7-6
J: TRBJ2-7
CDR3: CASSLGGGPTYEQYF

V: TRBV6-2/TRBV6-3
J: TRBJ1-2
CDR3: CASSSDPRLQAGYTF

V: TRBV5-4
J: TRBJ2-7
CDR3: CASRGTGTEGRSPNYEQYF

V: TRBV7-3
J: TRBJ1-1
CDR3: CASSLWPTGGNTEAFF

V: TRBV12-3/TRBV12-4
J: TRBJ2-5
CDR3: CASSGAGGDQYF

V: TRBV10-3
J: TRBJ2-7
CDR3: CAISESVQRGYEQYF

V: TRBV7-2
J: TRBJ2-1
CDR3: CASSSGTSRNNEQFF

V: TRBV15
J: TRBJ2-1
CDR3: CATSTVSSYNEQFF

V: TRBV2
J: TRBJ1-1
CDR3: CASSEGVGVAFF

V: TRBV30
J: TRBJ2-7
CDR3: CAWSGGGGGEQYF

V: TRBV30
J: TRBJ1-1
CDR3: CAWSVKGLITEAFF

V: TRBV30
J: TRBJ2-7
CDR3: CAWETSGRASYEQYF

V: TRBV25-1
J: TRBJ1-4
CDR3: CASSELRGSNEKLFF

V: TRBV28
J: TRBJ2-3
CDR3: CASSLAGLSSVNAGADTQYF

V: TRBV7-2
J: TRBJ2-7
CDR3: CASSPTSGIPLGYYEQYF

V: TRBV30
J: TRBJ1-2
CDR3: CAWSVRAGESGYTF

V: TRBV28
J: TRBJ2-3
CDR3: CASSLLELSLTDTQYF

V: TRBV20-1
J: TRBJ2-1
CDR3: CSAKNSGGPDNEQFF

V: TRBV6-2/TRBV6-3
J: TRBJ1-5
CDR3: CASSETVGNQPQHF

V: TRBV20-1
J: TRBJ2-5
CDR3: CSATGRGIQETQYF

V: TRBV5-1
J: TRBJ2-3
CDR3: CASRTLYTDTQYF

V: TRBV27
J: TRBJ2-1
CDR3: CASSLLGYNEQFF

V: TRBV7-8
J: TRBJ1-4
CDR3: CASSLETGRGEKLFF

V: TRBV27
J: TRBJ1-2
CDR3: CASSSSTEMGGYTF

V: TRBV10-3
J: TRBJ2-5
CDR3: CATGREAKTQYF

V: TRBV5-1
J: TRBJ2-3
CDR3: CASSLEGSSRRYTDTQYF

V: TRBV11-2
J: TRBJ1-1
CDR3: CASSPHGVNTEAFF

V: TRBV5-4
J: TRBJ2-1
CDR3: CASRKGRTYNEQFF

V: TRBV20-1
J: TRBJ2-7
CDR3: CSARGRLAGAYEQYF

V: TRBV6-1
J: TRBJ2-7
CDR3: CASRETGGKYEQYF